This is a list of T cell receptor beta chains from one sample in a study of shared T cell receptors in the human thymus. Some clones are missing from TCRdb's copy, which holds only in-frame ones; the method was immunoSEQ multiplex PCR. The sample lists approximately 400,000 clones; over 90% were seen once. Sample: thymocytes. These receptors were taken from a human donor. Each CDR3 is given with its conserved first and last residue. A D gene is named only where the DNA matches it firmly. Some rows have no size entry. The others give once, few or many, or a class for an expanded clone.

V: TRBV9
size: NA
J: TRBJ1-2
D: NA
DNA: TGTGCCAGCAGCGTAGCAGGTGCTCCTAACTATGGCTACACCTTC
CDR3: CASSVAGAPNYGYTF

V: TRBV14
size: NA
J: TRBJ2-7
D: TRBD2
DNA: TGTGCCAGCAGCCAAGATCACCTAGCGGCGTCCTACGAGCAGTACTTC
CDR3: CASSQDHLAASYEQYF

V: TRBV7-2
size: NA
J: TRBJ2-7
D: NA
DNA: TGTGCCAGCAGCTTAGAGGAAGGGACCTACGAGCAGTACTTC
CDR3: CASSLEEGTYEQYF

V: TRBV11-2
size: NA
J: TRBJ2-7
D: TRBD2
DNA: TGTGCCAGCAGCTTTGGGACTAGCGGCTACGAGCAGTACTTC
CDR3: CASSFGTSGYEQYF

V: TRBV28
size: NA
J: TRBJ2-1
D: TRBD2
DNA: TGTGCCAGCAGTTTGGCGGGAGGATCCTACAATGAGCAGTTCTTC
CDR3: CASSLAGGSYNEQFF

V: TRBV10-2
size: NA
J: TRBJ2-7
D: NA
DNA: TGCGCCAGCCATCGGGACACGGACAACTACGAGCAGTACTTC
CDR3: CASHRDTDNYEQYF

V: TRBV15
size: NA
J: TRBJ1-2
D: NA
DNA: TGTGCCACCAGCAGAGATCGGGCAGCCGATGGCTACACCTTC
CDR3: CATSRDRAADGYTF

V: TRBV7-9
size: NA
J: TRBJ1-4
D: TRBD1
DNA: TGTGCCAGCAGCCGGACAGGGGTAAATGAAAAACTGTTTTTT
CDR3: CASSRTGVNEKLFF

V: TRBV6-1
size: few
J: TRBJ2-1
D: TRBD2
DNA: TGTGCCAGCAGGGGGGGGGCCTACAATGAGCAGTTCTTC
CDR3: CASRGGAYNEQFF

V: TRBV19
size: once
J: TRBJ2-3
D: TRBD2
DNA: TGTGCCAGTAGTAGAGTAGCGGGAGGGGGGGAAGATACGCAGTATTTT
CDR3: CASSRVAGGGEDTQYF

V: TRBV14
size: NA
J: TRBJ1-1
D: TRBD1
DNA: TGTGCCAGCAGCCAGCCCCCGGGACAGGGGCCTGCGAACACTGAAGCTTTCTTT
CDR3: CASSQPPGQGPANTEAFF

V: TRBV15
size: NA
J: TRBJ2-7
D: TRBD1
DNA: TGTGCCACCAGCACCGACAGGGGGACCTACGAGCAGTACTTC
CDR3: CATSTDRGTYEQYF

V: TRBV28
size: once
J: TRBJ2-7
D: NA
DNA: TGTGCCAGCAGTTTCGGGTCCCTAGGCTACGAGCAGTACTTC
CDR3: CASSFGSLGYEQYF

V: TRBV7-3
size: NA
J: TRBJ2-5
D: NA
DNA: TGTGCCAGCAGCTCTGAGACAGAAGCGCAAGAGACCCAGTACTTC
CDR3: CASSSETEAQETQYF

V: TRBV4-3
size: NA
J: TRBJ2-1
D: NA
DNA: TGCGCCAGCAGCCAAGAGCTGCGGGAACCCAATAGGAATGAGCAGTTCTTC
CDR3: CASSQELREPNRNEQFF

V: TRBV30
size: few
J: TRBJ1-1
D: NA
DNA: TGTGCCTGGAGTGAGACAGTGAACACTGAAGCTTTCTTT
CDR3: CAWSETVNTEAFF